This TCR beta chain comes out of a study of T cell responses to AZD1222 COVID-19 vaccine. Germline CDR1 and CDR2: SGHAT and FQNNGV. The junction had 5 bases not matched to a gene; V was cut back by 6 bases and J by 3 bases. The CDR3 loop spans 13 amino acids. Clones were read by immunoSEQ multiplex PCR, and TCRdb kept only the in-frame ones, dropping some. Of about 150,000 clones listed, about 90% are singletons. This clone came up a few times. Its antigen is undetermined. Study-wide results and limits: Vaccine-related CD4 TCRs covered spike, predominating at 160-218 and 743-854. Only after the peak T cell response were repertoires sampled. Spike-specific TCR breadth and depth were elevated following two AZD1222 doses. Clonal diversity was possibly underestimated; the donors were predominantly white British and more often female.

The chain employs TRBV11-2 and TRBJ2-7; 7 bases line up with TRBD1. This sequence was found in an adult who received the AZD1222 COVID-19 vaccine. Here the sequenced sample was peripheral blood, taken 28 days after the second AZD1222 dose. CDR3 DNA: TGTGCCAGCAGGAGGGGACAGATCTACGAGCAGTACTTC. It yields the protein CASRRGQIYEQYF.